This T cell receptor beta chain appears in the sequencing data of a study of blood T cell repertoires in COVID-19. Study context: Samples representing acute and convalescent COVID-19 were sourced from the United States, Italy and Spain.

V was trimmed by 3 bases and J by 5 bases, leaving 15 bases between them. Germline lookup yields CDR1 SGHRS and CDR2 YFSETQ. The CDR3 runs to 14 residues. How the authors handled the data: Reference gene primers were amplified, and this amplification served to estimate nucleated cell counts. Profiling relied on immunoSEQ multiplex PCR, and the TCRdb table lists in-frame clones only, not all of them. For V, J and clone size, that table is used; D and trimming come from the DNA. The table lists some 180,000 clones, around 83% of them singletons. The gene calls are TRBV5-1 and TRBJ2-7, with D maybe TRBD1 (7 bases). Sequences were obtained from peripheral blood. This sequence originates from a human donor in a cohort sampled during active COVID-19. CDR3 bases: TGCGCCAGCAGCTCCGGAGGGGGCGTAGACGAGCAGTACTTC. It specifies CASSSGGGVDEQYF.